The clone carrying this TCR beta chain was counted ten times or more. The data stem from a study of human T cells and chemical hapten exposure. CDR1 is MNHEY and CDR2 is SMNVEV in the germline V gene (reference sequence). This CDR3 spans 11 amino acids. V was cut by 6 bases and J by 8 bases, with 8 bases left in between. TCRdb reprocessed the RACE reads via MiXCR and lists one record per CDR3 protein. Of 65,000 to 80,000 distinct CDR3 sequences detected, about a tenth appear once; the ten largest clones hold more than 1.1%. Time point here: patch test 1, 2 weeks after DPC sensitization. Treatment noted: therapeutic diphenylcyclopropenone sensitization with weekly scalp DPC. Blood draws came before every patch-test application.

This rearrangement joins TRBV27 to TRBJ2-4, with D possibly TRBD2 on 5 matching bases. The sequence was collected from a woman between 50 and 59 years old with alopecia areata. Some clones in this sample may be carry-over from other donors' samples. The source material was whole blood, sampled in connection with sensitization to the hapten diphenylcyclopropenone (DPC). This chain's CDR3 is CASSRGDIQYF. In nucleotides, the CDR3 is TGTGCCAGCAGCCGGGGTGACATTCAGTACTTC.